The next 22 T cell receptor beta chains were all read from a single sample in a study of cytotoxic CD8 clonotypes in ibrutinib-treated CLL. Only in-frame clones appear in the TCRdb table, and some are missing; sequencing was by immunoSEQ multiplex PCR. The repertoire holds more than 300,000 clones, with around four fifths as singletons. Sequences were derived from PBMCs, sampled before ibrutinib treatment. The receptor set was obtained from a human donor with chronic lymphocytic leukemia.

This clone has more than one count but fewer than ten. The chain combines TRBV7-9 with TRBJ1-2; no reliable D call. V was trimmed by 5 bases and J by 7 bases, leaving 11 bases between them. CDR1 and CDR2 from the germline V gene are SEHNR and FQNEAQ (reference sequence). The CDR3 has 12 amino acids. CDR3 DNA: TGTGCCAGCAGCCTTAGCGGGCTTGGCTACACCTTC. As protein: CASSLSGLGYTF.

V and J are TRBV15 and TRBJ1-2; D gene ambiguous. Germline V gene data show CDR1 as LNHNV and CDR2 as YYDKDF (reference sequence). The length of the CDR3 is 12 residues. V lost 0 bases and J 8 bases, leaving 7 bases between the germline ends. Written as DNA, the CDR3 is TGTGCCACCAGCAGAGACGAGTTCGGCTACACCTTC. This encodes CATSRDEFGYTF.

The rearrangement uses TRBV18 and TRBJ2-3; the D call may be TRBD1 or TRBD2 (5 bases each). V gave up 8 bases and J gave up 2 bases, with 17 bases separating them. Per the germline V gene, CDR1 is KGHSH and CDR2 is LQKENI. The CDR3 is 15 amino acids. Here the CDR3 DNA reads TGTGCCAGCACTAGAAGCTCTGGGACCACAGATACGCAGTATTTT. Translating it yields CASTRSSGTTDTQYF.

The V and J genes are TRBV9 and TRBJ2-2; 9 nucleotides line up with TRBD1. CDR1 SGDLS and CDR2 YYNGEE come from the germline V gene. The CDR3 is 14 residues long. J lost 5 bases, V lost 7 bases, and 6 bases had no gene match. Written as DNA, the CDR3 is TGTGCCAGCCGAACAGGGGGCGTAACCGGGGAGCTGTTTTTT. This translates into CASRTGGVTGELFF.

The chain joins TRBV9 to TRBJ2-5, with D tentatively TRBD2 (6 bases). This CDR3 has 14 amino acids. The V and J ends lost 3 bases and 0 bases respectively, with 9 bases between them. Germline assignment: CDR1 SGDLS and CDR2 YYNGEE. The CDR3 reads CASSAGTYQETQYF. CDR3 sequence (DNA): TGTGCCAGCAGCGCTGGGACTTACCAAGAGACCCAGTACTTC.

Here the CDR3 reads CSVEEGAGESYNEQFF. The CDR3 DNA reads as TGCAGCGTTGAAGAGGGGGCGGGAGAATCTTACAATGAGCAGTTCTTC. V usage is TRBV29-1 and J usage is TRBJ2-1; D is possibly TRBD2 (7 bases). V lost 0 bases and J lost 4, with 16 bases in between. The CDR3 contains 16 residues. Looked up from germline, CDR1 is SQVTM and CDR2 is ANQGSEA.

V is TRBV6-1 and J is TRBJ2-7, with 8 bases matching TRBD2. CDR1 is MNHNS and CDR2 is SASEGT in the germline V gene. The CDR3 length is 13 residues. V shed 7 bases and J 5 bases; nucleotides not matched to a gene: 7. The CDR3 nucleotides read TGTGCCAGCATAGAGCTAGCGGGCAACGAGCAGTACTTC. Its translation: CASIELAGNEQYF.

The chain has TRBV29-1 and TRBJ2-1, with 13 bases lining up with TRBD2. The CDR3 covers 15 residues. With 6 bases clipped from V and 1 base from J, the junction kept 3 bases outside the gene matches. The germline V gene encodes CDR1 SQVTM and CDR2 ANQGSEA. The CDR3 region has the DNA TGCAGCGTGGGACTAGCGGGACGTTCCTACAATGAGCAGTTCTTC. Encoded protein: CSVGLAGRSYNEQFF.

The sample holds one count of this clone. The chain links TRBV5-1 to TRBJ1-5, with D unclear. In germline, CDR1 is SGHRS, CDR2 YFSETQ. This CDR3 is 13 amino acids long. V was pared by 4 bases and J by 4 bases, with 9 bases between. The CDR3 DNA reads TGCGCCAGCAGCCTCATACCAAATCAGCCCCAGCATTTT. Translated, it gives CASSLIPNQPQHF. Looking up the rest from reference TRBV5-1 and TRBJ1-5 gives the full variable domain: KAGVTQTPRYLIKTRGQQVTLSCSPISGHRSVSWYQQTPGQGLQFLFEYFSETQRNKGNFPGRFSGRQFSNSRSEMNVSTLELGDSALYLCASSLIPNQPQHFGDGTRLSIL.

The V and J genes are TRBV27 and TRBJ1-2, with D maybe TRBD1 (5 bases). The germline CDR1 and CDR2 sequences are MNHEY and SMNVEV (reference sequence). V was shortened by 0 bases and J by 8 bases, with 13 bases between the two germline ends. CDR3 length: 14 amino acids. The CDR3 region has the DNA TGTGCCAGCAGTTTATCGGGCAGGGTCTACGGCTACACCTTC. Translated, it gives CASSLSGRVYGYTF.

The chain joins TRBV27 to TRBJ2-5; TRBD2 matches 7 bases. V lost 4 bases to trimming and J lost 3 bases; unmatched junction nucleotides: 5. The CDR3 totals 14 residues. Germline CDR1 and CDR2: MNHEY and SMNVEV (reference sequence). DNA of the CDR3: TGTGCCAGCAGTTCTTGGGAGGGTGAAGAGACCCAGTACTTC. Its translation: CASSSWEGEETQYF.

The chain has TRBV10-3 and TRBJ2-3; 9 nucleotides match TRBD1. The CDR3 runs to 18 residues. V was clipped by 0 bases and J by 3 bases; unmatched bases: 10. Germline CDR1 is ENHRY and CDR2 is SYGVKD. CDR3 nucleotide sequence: TGTGCCATCAGTGAGTCTCCTTTTTTGGGACAGGGAACAGATACGCAGTATTTT. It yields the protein CAISESPFLGQGTDTQYF.

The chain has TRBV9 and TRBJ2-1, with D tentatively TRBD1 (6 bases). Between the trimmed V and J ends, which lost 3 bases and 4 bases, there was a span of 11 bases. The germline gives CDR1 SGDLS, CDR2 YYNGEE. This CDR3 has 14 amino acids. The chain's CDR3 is CASSEDRIYNEQFF. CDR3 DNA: TGTGCCAGCAGCGAGGACAGAATTTACAATGAGCAGTTCTTC.

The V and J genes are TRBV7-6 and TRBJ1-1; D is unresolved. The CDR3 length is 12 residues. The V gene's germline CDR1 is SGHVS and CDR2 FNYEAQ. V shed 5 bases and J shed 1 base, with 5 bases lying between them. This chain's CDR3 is CASSKQNTEAFF. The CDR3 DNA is TGTGCCAGCAGCAAACAGAACACTGAAGCTTTCTTT.

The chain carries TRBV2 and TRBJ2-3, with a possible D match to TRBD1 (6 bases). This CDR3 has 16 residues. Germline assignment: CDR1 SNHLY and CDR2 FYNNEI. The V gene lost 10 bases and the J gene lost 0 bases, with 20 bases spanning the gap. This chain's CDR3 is CATNTQQGSSTDTQYF. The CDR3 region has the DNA TGTGCCACCAATACACAACAGGGATCAAGCACAGATACGCAGTATTTT.

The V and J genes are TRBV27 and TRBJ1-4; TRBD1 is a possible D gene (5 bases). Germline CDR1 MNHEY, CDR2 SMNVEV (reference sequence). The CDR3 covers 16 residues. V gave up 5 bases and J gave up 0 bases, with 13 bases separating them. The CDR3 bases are TGTGCCAGCAGTAGGAGACAGCCGGCAACTAATGAAAAACTGTTTTTT. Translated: CASSRRQPATNEKLFF.

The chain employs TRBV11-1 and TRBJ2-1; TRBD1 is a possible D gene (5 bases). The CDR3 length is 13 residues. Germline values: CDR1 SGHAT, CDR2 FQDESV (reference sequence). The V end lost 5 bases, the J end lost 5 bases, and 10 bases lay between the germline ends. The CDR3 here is CASSADRNNEQFF. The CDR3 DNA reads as TGTGCCAGCAGCGCTGACAGAAACAATGAGCAGTTCTTC.

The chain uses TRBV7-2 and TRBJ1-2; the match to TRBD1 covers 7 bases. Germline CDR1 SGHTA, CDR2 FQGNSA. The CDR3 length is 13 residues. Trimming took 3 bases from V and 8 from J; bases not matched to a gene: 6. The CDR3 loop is CASSLATGDGYTF. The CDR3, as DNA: TGTGCCAGCAGCTTGGCCACAGGGGACGGCTACACCTTC.

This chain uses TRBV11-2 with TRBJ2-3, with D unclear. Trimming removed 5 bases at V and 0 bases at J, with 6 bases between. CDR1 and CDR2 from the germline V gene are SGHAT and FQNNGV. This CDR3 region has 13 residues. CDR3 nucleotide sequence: TGTGCCAGCAGCCAAGATAGCACAGATACGCAGTATTTT. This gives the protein CASSQDSTDTQYF.

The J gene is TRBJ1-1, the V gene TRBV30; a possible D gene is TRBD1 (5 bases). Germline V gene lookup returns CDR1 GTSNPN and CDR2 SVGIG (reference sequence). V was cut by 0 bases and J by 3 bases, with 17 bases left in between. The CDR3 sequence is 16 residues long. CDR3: CAWSVGDYNRDTEAFF. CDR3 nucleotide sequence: TGTGCCTGGAGTGTAGGGGATTATAATCGGGACACTGAAGCTTTCTTT. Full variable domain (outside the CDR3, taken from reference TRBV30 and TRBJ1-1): SQTIHQWPATLVQPVGSPLSLECTVEGTSNPNLYWYRQAAGRGLQLLFYSVGIGQISSEVPQNLSASRPQDRQFILSSKKLLLSDSGFYLCAWSVGDYNRDTEAFFGQGTRLTVV.

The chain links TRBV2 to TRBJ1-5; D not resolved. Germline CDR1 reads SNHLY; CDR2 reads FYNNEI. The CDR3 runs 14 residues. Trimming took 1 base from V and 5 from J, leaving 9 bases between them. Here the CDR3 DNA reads TGTGCCAGCAGTGAAGGGACGTGGGATCAGCCCCAGCATTTT. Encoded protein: CASSEGTWDQPQHF.

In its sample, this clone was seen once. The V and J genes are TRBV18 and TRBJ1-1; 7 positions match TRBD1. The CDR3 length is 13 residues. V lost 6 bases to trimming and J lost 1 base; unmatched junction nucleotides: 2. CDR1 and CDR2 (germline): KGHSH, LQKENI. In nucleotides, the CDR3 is TGTGCCAGCTCGCGACAGGGGAACACTGAAGCTTTCTTT. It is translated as CASSRQGNTEAFF.